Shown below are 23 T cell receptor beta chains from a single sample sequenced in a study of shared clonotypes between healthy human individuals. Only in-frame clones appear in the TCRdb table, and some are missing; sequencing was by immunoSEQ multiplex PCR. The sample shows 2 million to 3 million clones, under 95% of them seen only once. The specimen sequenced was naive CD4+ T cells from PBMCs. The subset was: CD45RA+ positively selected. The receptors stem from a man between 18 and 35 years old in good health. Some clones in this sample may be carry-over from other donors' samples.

CDR3 amino acids: CASSERGGREGFSSYEQYF. For the CDR3, the DNA is TGTGCCAGCAGTGAACGAGGCGGGAGGGAAGGTTTTAGTTCCTACGAGCAGTACTTC. The chain is built from TRBV6-1 and TRBJ2-7, with TRBD2 matching 9 bases. Trimming took 2 bases from V and 1 from J; bases not matched to a gene: 15. CDR3 size: 19 residues. CDR1 is MNHNS, CDR2 SASEGT, per germline.

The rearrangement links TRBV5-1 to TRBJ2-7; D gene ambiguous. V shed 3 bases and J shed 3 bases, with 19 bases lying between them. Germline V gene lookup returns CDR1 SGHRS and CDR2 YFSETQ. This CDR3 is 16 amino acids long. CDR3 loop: CASSSSSPGSHYEQYF. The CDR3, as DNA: TGCGCCAGCAGCTCATCCTCCCCGGGTAGTCACTACGAGCAGTACTTC. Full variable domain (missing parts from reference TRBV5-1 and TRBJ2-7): KAGVTQTPRYLIKTRGQQVTLSCSPISGHRSVSWYQQTPGQGLQFLFEYFSETQRNKGNFPGRFSGRQFSNSRSEMNVSTLELGDSALYLCASSSSSPGSHYEQYFGPGTRLTVT.

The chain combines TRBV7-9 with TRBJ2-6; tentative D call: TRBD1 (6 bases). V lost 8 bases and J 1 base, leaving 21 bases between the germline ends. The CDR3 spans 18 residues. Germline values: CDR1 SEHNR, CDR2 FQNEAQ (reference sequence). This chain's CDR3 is CASLLDRIGSSGANVLTF. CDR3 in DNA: TGTGCCAGCCTTTTAGACAGGATAGGTTCTTCTGGGGCCAACGTCCTGACTTTC. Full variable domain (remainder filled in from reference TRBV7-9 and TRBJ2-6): DTGVSQNPRHKITKRGQNVTFRCDPISEHNRLYWYRQTLGQGPEFLTYFQNEAQLEKSRLLSDRFSAERPKGSFSTLEIQRTEQGDSAMYLCASLLDRIGSSGANVLTFGAGSRLTVL.

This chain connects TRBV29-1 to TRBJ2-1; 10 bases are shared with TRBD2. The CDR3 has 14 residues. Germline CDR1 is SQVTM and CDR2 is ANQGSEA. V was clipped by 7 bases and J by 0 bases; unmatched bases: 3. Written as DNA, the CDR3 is TGCAGCGCCTGGACTAGCGGCTCCTACAATGAGCAGTTCTTC. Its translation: CSAWTSGSYNEQFF.

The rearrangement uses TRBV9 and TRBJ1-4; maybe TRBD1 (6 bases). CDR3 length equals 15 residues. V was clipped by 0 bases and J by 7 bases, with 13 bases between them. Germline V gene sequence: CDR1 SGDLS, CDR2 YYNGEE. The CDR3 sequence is CASSVAAGGSEKLFF. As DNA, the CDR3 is TGTGCCAGCAGCGTAGCTGCGGGGGGCTCTGAAAAACTGTTTTTT.

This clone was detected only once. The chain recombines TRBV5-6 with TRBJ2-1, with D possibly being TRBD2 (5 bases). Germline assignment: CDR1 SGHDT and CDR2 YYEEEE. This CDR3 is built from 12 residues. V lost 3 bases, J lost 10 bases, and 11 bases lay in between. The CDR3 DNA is TGTGCCAGCAGCTACGGCCGGGAAGAGCAGTTCTTC. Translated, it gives CASSYGREEQFF.

CDR3 protein: CASSIDDKATDTQYF. CDR3 DNA: TGTGCCAGTAGTATAGATGACAAGGCCACAGATACGCAGTATTTT. The rearrangement links TRBV19 to TRBJ2-3; no reliable D call. The CDR3 sequence is 15 residues long. CDR1 and CDR2 (germline): LNHDA, SQIVND (reference sequence). Trimming shortened V by 0 bases and J by 2 bases, and 9 bases separated the two germline ends.

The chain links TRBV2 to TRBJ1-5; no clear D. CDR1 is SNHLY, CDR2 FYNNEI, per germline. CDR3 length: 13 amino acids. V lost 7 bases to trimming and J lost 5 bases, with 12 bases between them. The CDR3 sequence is CASTYTPDQPQHF. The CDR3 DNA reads TGTGCCAGCACTTATACACCCGATCAGCCCCAGCATTTT. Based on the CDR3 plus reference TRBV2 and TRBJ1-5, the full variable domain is EPEVTQTPSHQVTQMGQEVILRCVPISNHLYFYWYRQILGQKVEFLVSFYNNEISEKSEIFDDQFSVERPDGSNFTLKIRSTKLEDSAMYFCASTYTPDQPQHFGDGTRLSIL.

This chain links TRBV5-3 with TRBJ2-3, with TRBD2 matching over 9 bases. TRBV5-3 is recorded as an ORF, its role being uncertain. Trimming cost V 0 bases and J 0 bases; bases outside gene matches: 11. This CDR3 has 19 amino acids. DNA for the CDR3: TGTGCCAGAAGCTTGGATGGTAGCGGGAGTTCGACTAGCACAGATACGCAGTATTTT. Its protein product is CARSLDGSGSSTSTDTQYF.

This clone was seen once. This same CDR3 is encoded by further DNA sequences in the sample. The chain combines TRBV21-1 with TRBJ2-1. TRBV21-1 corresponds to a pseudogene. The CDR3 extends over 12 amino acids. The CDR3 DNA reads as TGTGCCAGCAGCAAAGCGCCCAATGAGCAGTTCTTC. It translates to CASSKAPNEQFF.

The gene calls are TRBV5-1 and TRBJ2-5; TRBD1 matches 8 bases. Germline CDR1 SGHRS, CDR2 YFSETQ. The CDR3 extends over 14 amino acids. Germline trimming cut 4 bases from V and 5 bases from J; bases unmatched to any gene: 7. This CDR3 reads CASSITGGSETQYF. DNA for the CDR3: TGCGCCAGCAGCATTACAGGGGGATCGGAGACCCAGTACTTC.

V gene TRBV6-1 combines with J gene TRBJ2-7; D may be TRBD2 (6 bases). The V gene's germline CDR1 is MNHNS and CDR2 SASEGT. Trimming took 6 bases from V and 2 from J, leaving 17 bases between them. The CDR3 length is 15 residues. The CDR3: CASREWTGAPYEQYF. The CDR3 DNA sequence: TGTGCCAGCAGGGAGTGGACGGGAGCCCCCTACGAGCAGTACTTC.

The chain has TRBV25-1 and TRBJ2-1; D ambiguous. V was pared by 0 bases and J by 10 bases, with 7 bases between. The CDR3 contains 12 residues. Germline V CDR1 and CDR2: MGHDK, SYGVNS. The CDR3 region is CASSEYGWEQFF. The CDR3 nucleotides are TGTGCCAGCAGTGAATATGGGTGGGAGCAGTTCTTC.

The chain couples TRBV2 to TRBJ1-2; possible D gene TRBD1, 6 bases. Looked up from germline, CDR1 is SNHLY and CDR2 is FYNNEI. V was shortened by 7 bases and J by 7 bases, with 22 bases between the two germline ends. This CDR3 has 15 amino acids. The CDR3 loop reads CASTDQGGPRSGYTF. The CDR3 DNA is TGTGCCAGCACCGACCAAGGGGGGCCCCGAAGTGGCTACACCTTC. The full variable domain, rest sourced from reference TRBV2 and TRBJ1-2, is EPEVTQTPSHQVTQMGQEVILRCVPISNHLYFYWYRQILGQKVEFLVSFYNNEISEKSEIFDDQFSVERPDGSNFTLKIRSTKLEDSAMYFCASTDQGGPRSGYTFGSGTRLTVV.

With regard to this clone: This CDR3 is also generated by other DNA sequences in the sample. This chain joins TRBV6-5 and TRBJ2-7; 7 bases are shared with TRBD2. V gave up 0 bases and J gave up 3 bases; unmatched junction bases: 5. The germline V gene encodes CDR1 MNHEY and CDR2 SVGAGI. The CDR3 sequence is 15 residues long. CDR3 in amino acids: CASSYSSGKVYEQYF. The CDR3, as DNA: TGTGCCAGCAGTTACTCCAGCGGGAAAGTCTACGAGCAGTACTTC.

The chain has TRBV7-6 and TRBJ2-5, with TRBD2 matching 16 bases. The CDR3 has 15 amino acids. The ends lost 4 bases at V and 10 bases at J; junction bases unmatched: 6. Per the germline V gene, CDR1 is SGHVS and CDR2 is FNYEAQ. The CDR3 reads CASSSGLAGGEGQYF. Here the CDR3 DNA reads TGTGCCAGCAGCTCGGGACTAGCGGGAGGGGAGGGCCAGTACTTC.

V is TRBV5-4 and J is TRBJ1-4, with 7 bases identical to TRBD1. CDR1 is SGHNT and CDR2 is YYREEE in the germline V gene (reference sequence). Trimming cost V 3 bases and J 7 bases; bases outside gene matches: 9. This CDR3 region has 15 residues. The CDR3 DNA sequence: TGTGCCAGCAGCTCCCCCCGGGACAGCCCTGAAAAACTGTTTTTT. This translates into CASSSPRDSPEKLFF. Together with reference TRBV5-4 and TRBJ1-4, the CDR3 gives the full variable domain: ETGVTQSPTHLIKTRGQQVTLRCSSQSGHNTVSWYQQALGQGPQFIFQYYREEENGRGNFPPRFSGLQFPNYSSELNVNALELDDSALYLCASSSPRDSPEKLFFGSGTQLSVL.

The CDR3 region has the DNA TGCGCCAGCAGCCAAGATCCCTGGATGAGCTCCTACGAGCAGTACTTC. Protein: CASSQDPWMSSYEQYF. V and J are TRBV4-3 and TRBJ2-7; D is ambiguous. The germline V gene has CDR1 LGHNA and CDR2 YSLEER. The CDR3 has 16 residues. V shed 0 bases and J shed 0 bases, with 12 bases lying between them.

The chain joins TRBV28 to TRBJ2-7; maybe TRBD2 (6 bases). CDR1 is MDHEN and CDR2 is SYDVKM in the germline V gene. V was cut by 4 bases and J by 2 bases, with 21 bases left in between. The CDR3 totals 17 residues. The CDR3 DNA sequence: TGTGCCAGCAGTTCGGGTGGGGTGGGAGCGGGCGCCTACGAGCAGTACTTC. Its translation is CASSSGGVGAGAYEQYF.

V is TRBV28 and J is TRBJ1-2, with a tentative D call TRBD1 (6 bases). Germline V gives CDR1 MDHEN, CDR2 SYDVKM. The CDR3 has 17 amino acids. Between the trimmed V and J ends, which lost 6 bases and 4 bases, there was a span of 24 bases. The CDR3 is CASSRFLDDRSFYGYTF. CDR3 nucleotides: TGTGCCAGCAGCCGCTTTTTGGACGACAGGTCGTTCTATGGCTACACCTTC.

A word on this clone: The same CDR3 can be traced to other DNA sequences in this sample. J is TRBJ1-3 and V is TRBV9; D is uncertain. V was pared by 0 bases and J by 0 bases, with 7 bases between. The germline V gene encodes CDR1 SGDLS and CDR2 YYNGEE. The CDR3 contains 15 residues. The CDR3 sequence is CASSVDGASGNTIYF. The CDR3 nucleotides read TGTGCCAGCAGCGTAGACGGCGCCTCTGGAAACACCATATATTTT.

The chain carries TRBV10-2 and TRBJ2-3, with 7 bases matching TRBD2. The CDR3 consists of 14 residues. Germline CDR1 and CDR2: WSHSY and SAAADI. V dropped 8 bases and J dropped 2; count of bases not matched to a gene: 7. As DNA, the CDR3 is TGCGCCAGCTGTGCGGCGGGAGACACAGATACGCAGTATTTT. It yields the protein CASCAAGDTDTQYF.

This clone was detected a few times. CDR3 DNA: TGCAGCGTCGTCCCATCCGGGACTCAAGAGACCCAGTACTTC. As protein: CSVVPSGTQETQYF. The rearrangement joins TRBV29-1 to TRBJ2-5, with D perhaps TRBD2 (6 bases). The CDR3 loop spans 14 amino acids. The V gene's germline CDR1 is SQVTM and CDR2 ANQGSEA. Trimming cost V 6 bases and J 2 bases, with 16 bases left between them.